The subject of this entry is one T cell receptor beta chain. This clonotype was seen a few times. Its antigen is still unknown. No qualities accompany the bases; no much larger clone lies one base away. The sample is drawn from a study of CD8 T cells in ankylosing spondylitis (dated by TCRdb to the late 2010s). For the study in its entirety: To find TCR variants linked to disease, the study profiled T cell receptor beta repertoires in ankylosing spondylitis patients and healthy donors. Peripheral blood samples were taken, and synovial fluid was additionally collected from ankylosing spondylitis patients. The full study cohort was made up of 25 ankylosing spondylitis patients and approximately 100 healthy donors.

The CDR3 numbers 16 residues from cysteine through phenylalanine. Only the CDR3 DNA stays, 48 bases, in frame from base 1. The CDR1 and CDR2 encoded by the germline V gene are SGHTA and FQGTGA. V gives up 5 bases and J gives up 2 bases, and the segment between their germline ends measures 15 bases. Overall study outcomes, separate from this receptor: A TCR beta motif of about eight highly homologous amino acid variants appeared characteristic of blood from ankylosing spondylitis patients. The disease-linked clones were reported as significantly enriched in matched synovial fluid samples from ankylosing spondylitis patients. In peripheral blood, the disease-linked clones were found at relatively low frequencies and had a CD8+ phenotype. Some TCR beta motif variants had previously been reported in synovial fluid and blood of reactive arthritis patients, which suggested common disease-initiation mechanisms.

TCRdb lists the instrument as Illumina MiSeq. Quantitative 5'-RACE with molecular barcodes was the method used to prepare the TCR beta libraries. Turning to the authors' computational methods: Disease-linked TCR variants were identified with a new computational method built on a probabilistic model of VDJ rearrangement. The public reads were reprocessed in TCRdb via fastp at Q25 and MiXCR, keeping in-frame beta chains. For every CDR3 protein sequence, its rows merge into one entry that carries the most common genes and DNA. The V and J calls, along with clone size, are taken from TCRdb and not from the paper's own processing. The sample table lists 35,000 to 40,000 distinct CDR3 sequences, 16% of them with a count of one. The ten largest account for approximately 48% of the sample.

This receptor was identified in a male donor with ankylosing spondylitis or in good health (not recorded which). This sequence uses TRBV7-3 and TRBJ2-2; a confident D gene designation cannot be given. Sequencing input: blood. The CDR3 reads CASSPMHYDNTGELFF. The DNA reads TGTGCCAGCAGCCCCATGCATTACGATAACACCGGGGAGCTGTTTTTT.